Included here is one TCR beta chain sequence, with context. This entry comes from a study of control samples from healthy donors and cancer patients. Clones were sequenced by immunoSEQ multiplex PCR, and TCRdb holds only the in-frame ones, with some missing. The data contain over 80,000 clones, 79% of them seen just once; the ten biggest clones take up roughly 10%. The origin of this receptor is a young woman in good health. The sample was blood.

The CDR3 DNA is TGTGCCAGCAGCTTGCGGTCGCGGTGGAACACTGAAGCTTTCTTT. This encodes CASSLRSRWNTEAFF. The V call is TRBV5-6, the J call TRBJ1-1; no clear D gene. This CDR3 is built from 15 residues. V lost 1 base, J lost 1 base, and 11 bases lay in between. Germline CDR1 is SGHDT and CDR2 is YYEEEE.